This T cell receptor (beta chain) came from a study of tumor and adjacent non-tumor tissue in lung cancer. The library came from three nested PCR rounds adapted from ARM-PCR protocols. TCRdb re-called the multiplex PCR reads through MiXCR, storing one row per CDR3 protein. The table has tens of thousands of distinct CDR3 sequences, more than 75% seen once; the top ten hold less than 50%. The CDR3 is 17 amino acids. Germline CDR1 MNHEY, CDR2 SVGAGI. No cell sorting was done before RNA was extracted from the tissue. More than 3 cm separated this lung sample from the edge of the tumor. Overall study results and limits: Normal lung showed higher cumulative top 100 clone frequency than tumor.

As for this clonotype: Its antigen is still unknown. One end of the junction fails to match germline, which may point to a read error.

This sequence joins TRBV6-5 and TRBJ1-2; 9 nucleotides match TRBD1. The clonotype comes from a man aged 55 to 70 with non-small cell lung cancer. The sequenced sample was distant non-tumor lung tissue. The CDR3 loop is CASSPTLLTGGDYGYTF. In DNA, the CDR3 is TGTGCCAGCAGCCCGACACTACTGACAGGGGGGGACTATGGTTACACCTTC.